A single sample is the source of the 16 T cell receptor beta chains below, sequenced in a study of cytomegalovirus exposure and HLA in healthy donors. The PCR contained 60 Vbeta and 13 Jbeta primers. Clones were read by immunoSEQ multiplex PCR, and TCRdb kept only the in-frame ones, dropping some. Recorded for this sample: around 77,000 clones. The sequenced material came from PBMCs. These receptors all stem from a man aged 50-59 years in good health and CMV-seropositive.

In DNA, the CDR3 is TGTGCCAGCAGTGAATGGGACGGGGGTTCCAATGAGCAGTTCTTC. Translation gives CASSEWDGGSNEQFF. The chain links TRBV6-1 to TRBJ2-1, with D possibly matching TRBD2 (6 bases). V was shortened by 2 bases and J by 6 bases, with 14 bases between the two germline ends. Germline V gives CDR1 MNHNS, CDR2 SASEGT. This CDR3 has 15 amino acids.

The chain employs TRBV2 and TRBJ2-5; maybe TRBD2 (5 bases). This CDR3 has 14 residues. V dropped 8 bases and J dropped 0 bases, with 13 bases sitting between them. The V gene's germline CDR1 is SNHLY and CDR2 FYNNEI. CDR3 in DNA: TGTGCCAGCTTTAAGAGGGCATACCAAGAGACCCAGTACTTC. Residues: CASFKRAYQETQYF.

The CDR3 DNA reads as TGTGCCAGCAGCGTCCGGGACAGGGGCAGGGAGACCCAGTACTTC. Amino acids: CASSVRDRGRETQYF. This chain uses TRBV9 with TRBJ2-5; the match to TRBD1 covers 10 bases. J gave up 5 bases and V 2 bases, and 6 bases lay outside the gene matches. The germline V gene encodes CDR1 SGDLS and CDR2 YYNGEE. The CDR3 is 15 amino acids.

The chain has TRBV5-1 and TRBJ2-2; 12 positions agree with TRBD2. Germline trimming cut 2 bases from V and 5 bases from J; bases unmatched to any gene: 7. This CDR3 region has 17 residues. CDR1 SGHRS and CDR2 YFSETQ come from the germline V gene. The CDR3 nucleotides read TGCGCCAGCAGCTTCCCGACTAGCGGGGGTTCTACCGGGGAGCTGTTTTTT. This gives the protein CASSFPTSGGSTGELFF.

The chain combines TRBV6-6 with TRBJ2-6; the match to TRBD1 covers 7 bases. V trimming: 11 bases; J trimming: 10 bases; junction bases outside the gene matches: 5. There are 11 residues in the CDR3. The germline V gene encodes CDR1 MNHNY and CDR2 SVGAGI (reference sequence). The CDR3 loop reads CALWTGNVLTF. The CDR3 DNA sequence: TGTGCCCTCTGGACAGGAAACGTCCTGACTTTC.

The chain uses TRBV18 and TRBJ2-2; the D gene is possibly TRBD2 (5 bases). The CDR3 totals 14 residues. Germline V CDR1 and CDR2: KGHSH, LQKENI. Deletions cut 2 bases from V and 5 bases from J, with 9 bases between. CDR3 nucleotides: TGTGCCAGCTCACCAGATACTAGGACCGGGGAGCTGTTTTTT. This codes for CASSPDTRTGELFF.

The rearrangement uses TRBV19 and TRBJ1-4; 7 positions match TRBD1. This CDR3 is 14 amino acids long. CDR1 LNHDA and CDR2 SQIVND come from the germline V gene (reference sequence). Trimming removed 9 bases from V and 3 bases from J; junction bases left unmatched: 7. The CDR3 spells CASLKTGSNEKLFF. CDR3 sequence (DNA): TGTGCCAGCCTAAAGACAGGGTCTAATGAAAAACTGTTTTTT.

V and J are TRBV2 and TRBJ2-1, with D possibly TRBD1 on 6 matching bases. The V end was cut by 1 base, the J end by 8 bases, with 15 bases between. CDR1 and CDR2 from the germline V gene are SNHLY and FYNNEI. The CDR3 runs 15 residues. CDR3 sequence reads: CASSEEGVFGDEQFF. The CDR3 region has the DNA TGTGCCAGCAGTGAAGAGGGGGTCTTTGGGGATGAGCAGTTCTTC.

The chain is built from TRBV18 and TRBJ2-2; 11 bases align to TRBD1. The CDR3 loop spans 16 amino acids. Germline V gives CDR1 KGHSH, CDR2 LQKENI. The ends lost 2 bases at V and 3 bases at J; junction bases unmatched: 2. CDR3: CASSPMGQGDTGELFF. Here the CDR3 DNA reads TGTGCCAGCTCACCAATGGGACAGGGGGACACCGGGGAGCTGTTTTTT.

The chain employs TRBV7-8 and TRBJ1-6, with D maybe TRBD1 (6 bases). With 1 base removed from V and 9 bases from J, the gap between germline ends came to 13 bases. The CDR3 totals 15 residues. CDR1 and CDR2 (germline): SGHVS, FQNEAQ. The CDR3 loop is CASSLEARGGSPLHF. The CDR3 DNA sequence: TGTGCCAGCAGCTTAGAGGCCAGGGGTGGTTCACCCCTCCACTTT.

The CDR3 reads CASSSLGAGSSSYEQYF. Here the CDR3 DNA reads TGTGCCAGCAGTTCCCTAGGAGCGGGGTCGAGCTCCTACGAGCAGTACTTC. V and J are TRBV28 and TRBJ2-7; TRBD2 agrees at 7 bases. CDR1 MDHEN and CDR2 SYDVKM come from the germline V gene. The J segment lost 0 bases and the V segment lost 4 bases, leaving 12 bases of the junction unmatched. This CDR3 contains 17 residues.

This chain connects TRBV4-1 to TRBJ1-1, with TRBD1 matching over 7 bases. Looked up from germline, CDR1 is MGHRA and CDR2 is YSYEKL. The V segment lost 6 bases and the J segment 1 base; nucleotides outside the gene matches: 5. This CDR3 contains 14 residues. This chain's CDR3 is CASSRRGQNTEAFF. DNA for the CDR3: TGCGCCAGCAGTAGGAGGGGGCAGAACACTGAAGCTTTCTTT.

This chain joins TRBV6-4 and TRBJ2-2; TRBD1 matches at 7 bases. V lost 4 bases, J lost 4 bases, and 9 bases stayed unmatched. The CDR3 is 16 amino acids. The germline V gene encodes CDR1 MRHNA and CDR2 SNTAGT. The CDR3 nucleotides are TGTGCCAGCAGTGCCCAAACAGGGGATGGCACCGGGGAGCTGTTTTTT. It encodes CASSAQTGDGTGELFF.

V gene TRBV5-1 combines with J gene TRBJ2-7; 12 nucleotides align to TRBD2. The CDR3 spans 15 residues. The V gene end was trimmed by 2 bases and the J gene end by 4 bases; junction bases not matched to a gene: 4. CDR1 is SGHRS, CDR2 YFSETQ, per germline. The CDR3: CASSLPSGRGYEQYF. CDR3 in DNA: TGCGCCAGCAGCTTACCTAGCGGGAGGGGATACGAGCAGTACTTC.

The chain joins TRBV7-6 to TRBJ1-6; TRBD1 aligns across 7 bases. This CDR3 is built from 17 residues. J was trimmed by 6 bases and V by 5 bases; bases with no gene match: 13. The germline V gene has CDR1 SGHVS and CDR2 FNYEAQ. CDR3 residues: CASSPGLRQGGNSPLHF. The CDR3 DNA reads TGTGCCAGCAGCCCCGGCCTCCGACAGGGTGGTAATTCACCCCTCCACTTT. Complete variable domain (other parts from reference TRBV7-6 and TRBJ1-6): GAGVSQSPRYKVTKRGQDVALRCDPISGHVSLYWYRQALGQGPEFLTYFNYEAQQDKSGLPNDRFSAERPEGSISTLTIQRTEQRDSAMYRCASSPGLRQGGNSPLHFGNGTRLTVT.

The V call is TRBV28, the J call TRBJ2-1, with 10 bases identical to TRBD2. Germline assignment: CDR1 MDHEN and CDR2 SYDVKM. This CDR3 is built from 13 residues. The J segment lost 15 bases and the V segment lost 2 bases, leaving 7 bases of the junction unmatched. The CDR3: CASSLGLAGVWFF. Written as DNA, the CDR3 is TGTGCCAGCAGTTTAGGGCTAGCGGGAGTTTGGTTCTTC.